This TCR beta chain was profiled in a study of cytomegalovirus exposure and HLA in healthy donors. About the research overall: A prior study identified 100 million to 130 million unique TCR beta sequences from 200 million or so T cells. Notes on the study in general: There were over 150 TCR beta chains listed as cytomegalovirus-associated. Earlier analysis looked at TCR beta V segments, and most were productive about 87% or about 30% of the time. According to reports, the classifier identified cytomegalovirus status with high specificity and sensitivity.

The germline V gene encodes CDR1 SEHNR and CDR2 FQNEAQ (reference sequence). V lost 5 bases and J lost 4; bases outside the gene matches: 7. This CDR3 contains 15 residues. PCR used 60 Vbeta primers and 13 Jbeta primers. Libraries were prepared by immunoSEQ multiplex PCR; TCRdb keeps only in-frame clonotypes and omits some of them. This table holds more than 90,000 clones, around four fifths found once. Comments on this clone: Its antigen is still unknown.

The TCR was taken from a man aged 35-49 years in good health and CMV-seropositive. Sequenced input: PBMCs. J is TRBJ1-4 and V is TRBV7-9; 7 bases fit TRBD1. CDR3 sequence (DNA): TGTGCCAGCAGCCGAATGGGACAGATTAATGAAAAACTGTTTTTT. This encodes CASSRMGQINEKLFF. Drawing the rest from reference TRBV7-9 and TRBJ1-4, the complete variable domain is DTGVSQNPRHKITKRGQNVTFRCDPISEHNRLYWYRQTLGQGPEFLTYFQNEAQLEKSRLLSDRFSAERPKGSFSTLEIQRTEQGDSAMYLCASSRMGQINEKLFFGSGTQLSVL.